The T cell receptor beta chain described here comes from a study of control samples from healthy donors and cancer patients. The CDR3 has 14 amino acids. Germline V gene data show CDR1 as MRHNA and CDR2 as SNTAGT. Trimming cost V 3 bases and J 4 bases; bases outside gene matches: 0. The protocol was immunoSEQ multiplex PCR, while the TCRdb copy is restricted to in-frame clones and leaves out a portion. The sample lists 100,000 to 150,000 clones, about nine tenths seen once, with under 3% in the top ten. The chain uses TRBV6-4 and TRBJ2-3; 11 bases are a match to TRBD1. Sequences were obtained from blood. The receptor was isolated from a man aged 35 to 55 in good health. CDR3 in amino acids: CASSEGQGADTQYF. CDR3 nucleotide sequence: TGTGCCAGCAGTGAGGGACAGGGGGCAGATACGCAGTATTTT.